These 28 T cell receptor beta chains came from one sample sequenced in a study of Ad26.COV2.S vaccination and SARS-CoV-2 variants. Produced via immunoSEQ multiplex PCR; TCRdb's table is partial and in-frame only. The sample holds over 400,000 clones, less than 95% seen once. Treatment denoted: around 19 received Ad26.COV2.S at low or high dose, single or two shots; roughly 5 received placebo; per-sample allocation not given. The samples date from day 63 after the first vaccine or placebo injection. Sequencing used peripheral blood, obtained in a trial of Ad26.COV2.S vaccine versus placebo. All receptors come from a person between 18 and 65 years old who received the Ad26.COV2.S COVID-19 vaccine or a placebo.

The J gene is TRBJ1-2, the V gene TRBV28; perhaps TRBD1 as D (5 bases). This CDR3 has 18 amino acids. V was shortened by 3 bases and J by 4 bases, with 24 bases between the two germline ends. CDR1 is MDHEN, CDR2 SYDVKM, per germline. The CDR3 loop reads CASSLLSPREGASYGYTF. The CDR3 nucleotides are TGTGCCAGCAGTTTGTTATCCCCCAGGGAAGGTGCGAGCTATGGCTACACCTTC.

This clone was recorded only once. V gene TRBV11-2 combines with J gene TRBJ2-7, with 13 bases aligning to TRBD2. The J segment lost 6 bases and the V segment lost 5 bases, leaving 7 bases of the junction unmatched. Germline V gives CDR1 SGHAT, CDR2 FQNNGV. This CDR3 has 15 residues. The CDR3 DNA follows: TGTGCCAGCAGCCCGCGGACTAGCGGGAGTTCCGAGCAGTACTTC. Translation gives CASSPRTSGSSEQYF. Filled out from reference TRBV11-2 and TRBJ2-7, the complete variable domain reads EAGVAQSPRYKIIEKRQSVAFWCNPISGHATLYWYQQILGQGPKLLIQFQNNGVVDDSQLPKDRFSAERLKGVDSTLKIQPAKLEDSAVYLCASSPRTSGSSEQYFGPGTRLTVT.

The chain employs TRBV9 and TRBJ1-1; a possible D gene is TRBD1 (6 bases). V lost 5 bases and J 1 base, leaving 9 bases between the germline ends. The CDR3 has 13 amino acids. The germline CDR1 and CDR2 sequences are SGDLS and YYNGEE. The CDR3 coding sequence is TGTGCCAGCAGTACAGGGCAGAACACTGAAGCTTTCTTT. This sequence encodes CASSTGQNTEAFF.

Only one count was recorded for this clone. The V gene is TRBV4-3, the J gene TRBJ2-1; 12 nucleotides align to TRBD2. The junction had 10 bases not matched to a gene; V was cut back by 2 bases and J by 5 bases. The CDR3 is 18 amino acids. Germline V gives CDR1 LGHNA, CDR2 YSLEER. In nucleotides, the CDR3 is TGCGCCAGCAGCCAACTCCACCCCGGGACTAGCGGGCACAATGAGCAGTTCTTC. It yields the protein CASSQLHPGTSGHNEQFF.

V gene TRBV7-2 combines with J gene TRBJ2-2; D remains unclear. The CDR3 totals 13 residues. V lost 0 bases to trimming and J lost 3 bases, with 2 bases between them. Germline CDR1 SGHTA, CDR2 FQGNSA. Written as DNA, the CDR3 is TGTGCCAGCAGCTTAGCCGACACCGGGGAGCTGTTTTTT. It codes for CASSLADTGELFF. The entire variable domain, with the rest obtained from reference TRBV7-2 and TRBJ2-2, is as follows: GAGVSQSPSNKVTEKGKDVELRCDPISGHTALYWYRQSLGQGLEFLIYFQGNSAPDKSGLPSDRFSAERTGGSVSTLTIQRTQQEDSAVYLCASSLADTGELFFGEGSRLTVL.

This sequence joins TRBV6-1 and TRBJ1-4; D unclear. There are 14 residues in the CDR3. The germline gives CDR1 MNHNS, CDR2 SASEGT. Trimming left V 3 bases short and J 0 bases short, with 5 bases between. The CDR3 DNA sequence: TGTGCCAGCAGTGATTGGGCAACTAATGAAAAACTGTTTTTT. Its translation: CASSDWATNEKLFF.

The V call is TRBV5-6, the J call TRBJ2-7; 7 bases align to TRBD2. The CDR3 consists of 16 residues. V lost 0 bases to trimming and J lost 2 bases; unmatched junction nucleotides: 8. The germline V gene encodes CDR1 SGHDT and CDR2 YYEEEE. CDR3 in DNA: TGTGCCAGCAGCTTGGTCCCCGCGGGAGCCCCCTACGAGCAGTACTTC. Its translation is CASSLVPAGAPYEQYF. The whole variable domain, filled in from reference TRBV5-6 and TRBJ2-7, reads DAGVTQSPTHLIKTRGQQVTLRCSPKSGHDTVSWYQQALGQGPQFIFQYYEEEERQRGNFPDRFSGHQFPNYSSELNVNALLLGDSALYLCASSLVPAGAPYEQYFGPGTRLTVT.

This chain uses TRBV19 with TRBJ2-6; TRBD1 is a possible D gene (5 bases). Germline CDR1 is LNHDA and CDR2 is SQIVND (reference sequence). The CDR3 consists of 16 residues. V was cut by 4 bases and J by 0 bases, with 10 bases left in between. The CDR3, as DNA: TGTGCCAGTAGTAAGCAGGGAACCTCTGGGGCCAACGTCCTGACTTTC. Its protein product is CASSKQGTSGANVLTF.

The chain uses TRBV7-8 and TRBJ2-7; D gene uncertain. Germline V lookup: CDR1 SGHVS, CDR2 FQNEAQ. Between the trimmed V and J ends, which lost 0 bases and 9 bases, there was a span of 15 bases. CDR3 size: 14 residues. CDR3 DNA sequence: TGTGCCAGCAGCTTAGCGGGCAGGTCCTACTGGCAGTACTTC. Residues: CASSLAGRSYWQYF.

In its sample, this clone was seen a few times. The CDR3 protein is CASSPGTGQIHF. In DNA, the CDR3 is TGTGCCAGCAGTCCCGGGACGGGTCAGATCCACTTT. This chain connects TRBV7-9 to TRBJ1-6, with D maybe TRBD1 (5 bases). The CDR3 totals 12 residues. In germline, CDR1 is SEHNR, CDR2 FQNEAQ (reference sequence). The ends were cut back, 6 bases at V and 17 bases at J, with 17 bases in the middle.

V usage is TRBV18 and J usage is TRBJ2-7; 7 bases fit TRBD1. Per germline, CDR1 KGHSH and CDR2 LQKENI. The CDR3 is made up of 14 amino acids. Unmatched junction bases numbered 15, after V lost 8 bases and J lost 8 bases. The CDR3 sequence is CASSTGTAPTQQYF. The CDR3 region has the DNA TGTGCCAGCAGCACCGGGACAGCTCCTACCCAGCAGTACTTC.

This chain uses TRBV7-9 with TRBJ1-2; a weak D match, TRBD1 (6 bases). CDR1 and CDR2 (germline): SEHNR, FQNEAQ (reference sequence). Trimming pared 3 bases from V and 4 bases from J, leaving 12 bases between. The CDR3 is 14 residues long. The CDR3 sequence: CASSLGRGTYGYTF. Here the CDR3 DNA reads TGTGCCAGCAGCTTGGGCAGGGGAACCTATGGCTACACCTTC.

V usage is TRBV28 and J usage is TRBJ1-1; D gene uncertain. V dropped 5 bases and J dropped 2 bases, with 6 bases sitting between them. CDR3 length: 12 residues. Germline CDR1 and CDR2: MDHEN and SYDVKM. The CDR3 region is CASSPTNTEAFF. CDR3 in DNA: TGTGCCAGCAGTCCGACAAACACTGAAGCTTTCTTT.

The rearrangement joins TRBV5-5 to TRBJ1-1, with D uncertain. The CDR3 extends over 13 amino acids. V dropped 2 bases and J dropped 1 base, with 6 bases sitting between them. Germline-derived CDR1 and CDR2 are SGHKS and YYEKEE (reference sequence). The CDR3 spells CASSFGQNTEAFF. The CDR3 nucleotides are TGTGCCAGCAGCTTTGGCCAGAACACTGAAGCTTTCTTT.

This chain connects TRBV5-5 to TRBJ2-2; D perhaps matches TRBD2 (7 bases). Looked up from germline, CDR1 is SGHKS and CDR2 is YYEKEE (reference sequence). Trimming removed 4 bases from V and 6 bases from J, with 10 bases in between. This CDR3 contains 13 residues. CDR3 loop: CASSIGGAGELFF. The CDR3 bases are TGTGCCAGCAGCATAGGGGGGGCCGGGGAGCTGTTTTTT.

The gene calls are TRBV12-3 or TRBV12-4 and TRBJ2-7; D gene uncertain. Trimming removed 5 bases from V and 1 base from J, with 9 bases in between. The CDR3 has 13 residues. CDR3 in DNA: TGTGCCAGCAGTACGACCCCGTCCTACGAGCAGTACTTC. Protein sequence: CASSTTPSYEQYF.

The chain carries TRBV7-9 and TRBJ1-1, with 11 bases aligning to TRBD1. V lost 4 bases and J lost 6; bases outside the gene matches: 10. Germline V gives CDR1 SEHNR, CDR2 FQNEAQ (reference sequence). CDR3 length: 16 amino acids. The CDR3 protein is CASSSGTGGDAAEAFF. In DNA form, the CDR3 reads TGTGCCAGCAGCTCCGGGACAGGGGGGGATGCGGCTGAAGCTTTCTTT.

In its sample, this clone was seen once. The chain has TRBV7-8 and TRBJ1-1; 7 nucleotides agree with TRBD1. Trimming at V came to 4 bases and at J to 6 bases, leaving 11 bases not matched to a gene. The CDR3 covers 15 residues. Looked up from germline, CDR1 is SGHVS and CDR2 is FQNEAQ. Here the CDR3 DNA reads TGTGCCAGCAGCTCAACCCCGACAGGGACCGCTGAAGCTTTCTTT. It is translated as CASSSTPTGTAEAFF.

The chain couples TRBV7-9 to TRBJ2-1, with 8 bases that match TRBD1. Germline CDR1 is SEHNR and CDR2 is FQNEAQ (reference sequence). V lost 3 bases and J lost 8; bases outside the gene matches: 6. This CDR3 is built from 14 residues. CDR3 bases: TGTGCCAGCAGCTTCCGGGACAGGTTCGATGAGCAGTTCTTC. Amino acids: CASSFRDRFDEQFF.

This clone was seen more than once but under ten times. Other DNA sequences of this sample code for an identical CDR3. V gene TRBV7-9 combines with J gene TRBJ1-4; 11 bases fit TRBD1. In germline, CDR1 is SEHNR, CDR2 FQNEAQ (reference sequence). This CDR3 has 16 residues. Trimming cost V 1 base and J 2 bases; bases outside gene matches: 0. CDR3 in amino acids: CASSLGDRGTNEKLFF. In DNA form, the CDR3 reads TGTGCCAGCAGCTTAGGGGACAGGGGGACTAATGAAAAACTGTTTTTT. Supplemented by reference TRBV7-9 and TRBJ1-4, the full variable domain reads DTGVSQNPRHKITKRGQNVTFRCDPISEHNRLYWYRQTLGQGPEFLTYFQNEAQLEKSRLLSDRFSAERPKGSFSTLEIQRTEQGDSAMYLCASSLGDRGTNEKLFFGSGTQLSVL.

This CDR3 is CASSSRTANTEAFF. Written as DNA, the CDR3 is TGTGCCAGCAGTTCTAGGACAGCGAACACTGAAGCTTTCTTT. The rearrangement uses TRBV2 and TRBJ1-1; D is possibly TRBD1 (6 bases). The CDR3 runs 14 residues. Deletions cut 5 bases from V and 1 base from J, with 11 bases between. Germline V gene lookup returns CDR1 SNHLY and CDR2 FYNNEI.

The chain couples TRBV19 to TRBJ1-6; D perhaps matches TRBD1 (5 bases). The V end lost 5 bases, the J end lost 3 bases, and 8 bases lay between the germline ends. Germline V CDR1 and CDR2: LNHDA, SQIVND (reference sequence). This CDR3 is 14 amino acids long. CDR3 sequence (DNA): TGTGCCAGTAGTGGGGGGAACTATAATTCACCCCTCCACTTT. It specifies CASSGGNYNSPLHF.

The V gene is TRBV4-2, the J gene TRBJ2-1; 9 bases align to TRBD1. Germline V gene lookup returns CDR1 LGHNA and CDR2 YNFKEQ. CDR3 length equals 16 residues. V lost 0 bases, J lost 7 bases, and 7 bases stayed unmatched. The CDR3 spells CASSQDQGQGRNEQFF. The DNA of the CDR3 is TGTGCCAGCAGCCAAGACCAAGGACAGGGGAGGAATGAGCAGTTCTTC.

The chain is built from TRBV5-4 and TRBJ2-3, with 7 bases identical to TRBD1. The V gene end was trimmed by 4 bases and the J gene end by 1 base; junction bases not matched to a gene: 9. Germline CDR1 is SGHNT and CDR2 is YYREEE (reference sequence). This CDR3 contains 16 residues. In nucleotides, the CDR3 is TGTGCCAGCAGCCAGGGACAGTGGTGGGGCACAGATACGCAGTATTTT. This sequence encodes CASSQGQWWGTDTQYF.

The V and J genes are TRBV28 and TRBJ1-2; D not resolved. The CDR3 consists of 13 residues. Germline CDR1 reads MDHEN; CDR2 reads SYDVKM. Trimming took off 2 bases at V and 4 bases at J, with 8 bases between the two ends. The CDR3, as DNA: TGTGCCAGCAGTTTAAGGTCAACCTATGGCTACACCTTC. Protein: CASSLRSTYGYTF.

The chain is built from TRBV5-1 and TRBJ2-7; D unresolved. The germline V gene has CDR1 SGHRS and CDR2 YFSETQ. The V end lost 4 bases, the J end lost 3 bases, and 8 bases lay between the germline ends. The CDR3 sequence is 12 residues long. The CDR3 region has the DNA TGCGCCAGCAGCATAGATCGCTACGAGCAGTACTTC. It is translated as CASSIDRYEQYF.

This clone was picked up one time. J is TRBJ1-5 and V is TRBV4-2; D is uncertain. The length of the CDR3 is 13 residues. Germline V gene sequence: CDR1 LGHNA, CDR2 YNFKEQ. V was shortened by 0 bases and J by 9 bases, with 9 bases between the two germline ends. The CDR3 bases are TGTGCCAGCAGCCAAGAAGGACGGGGGCCCCAGCATTTT. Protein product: CASSQEGRGPQHF.

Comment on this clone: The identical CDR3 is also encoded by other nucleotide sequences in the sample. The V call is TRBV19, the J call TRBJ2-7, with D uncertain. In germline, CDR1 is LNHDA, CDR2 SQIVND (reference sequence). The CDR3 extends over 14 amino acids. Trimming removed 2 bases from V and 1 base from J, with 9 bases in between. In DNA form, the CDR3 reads TGTGCCAGTAGTATATCTGGAATATCCTACGAGCAGTACTTC. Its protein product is CASSISGISYEQYF.